This entry describes one T cell receptor (beta chain). Original data processing: From reference gene primer amplification, estimates of nucleated cell counts were derived. Data came from immunoSEQ multiplex PCR; TCRdb stores just in-frame clones and leaves some out. The V and J calls and clone size come from that table; D and trimming were worked out from the DNA. Of about 260,000 clones listed, around 90% were seen once; the top ten hold approximately 3.3%. The data stem from a study of blood T cell repertoires in COVID-19. About the study: Samples representing acute and convalescent COVID-19 were sourced from the United States, Italy and Spain. T cells, B-cell-depleted T cells, or PBMCs supplied cDNA or gDNA.

Germline V CDR1 and CDR2: GTSNPN, SVGIG (reference sequence). The CDR3 has 12 residues. Sample: peripheral blood. The TCR was taken from a woman in her thirties or forties with acute or convalescent COVID-19. The chain couples TRBV30 to TRBJ1-1, with D maybe TRBD1 (6 bases). CDR3 sequence reads: CAGAAENTEAFF. The CDR3 coding sequence is TGTGCGGGGGCAGCAGAGAACACTGAAGCTTTCTTT.